These 2 T cell receptor beta chains were sequenced from one sample in a study of T cell responses to AZD1222 COVID-19 vaccine. TCRdb's copy holds only in-frame clones and misses some; the assay was immunoSEQ multiplex PCR. This sample has under 150,000 clones, with 65% to 90% found just once. This sample comprised peripheral blood, obtained 28 days after the second dose of the MenACWY control vaccine. These TCRs come from an adult who received the MenACWY meningococcal vaccine as a control.

This clone was detected once. The gene calls are TRBV25-1 and TRBJ1-2; D unclear. The CDR3 consists of 13 residues. V lost 6 bases, J lost 6 bases, and 14 bases lay in between. CDR1 is MGHDK, CDR2 SYGVNS, per germline. The CDR3 region has the DNA TGTGCCAGCAGGGGGATCGGACCCGATGGCTACACCTTC. Translated: CASRGIGPDGYTF.

This chain links TRBV29-1 with TRBJ2-3; the D is unclear. Germline V lookup: CDR1 SQVTM, CDR2 ANQGSEA. CDR3 length: 11 amino acids. V shed 3 bases and J shed 4 bases, with 5 bases lying between them. The CDR3 DNA is TGCAGCGTTGATACGGCAGATACGCAGTATTTT. Amino acid sequence: CSVDTADTQYF.